This T cell receptor beta chain emerged from a study of CD8 T cells in ankylosing spondylitis. Notes on the study in general: Clones tied to disease were said to be significantly enriched in matched ankylosing spondylitis synovial fluid.

A remark on this clonotype: What it recognizes is unknown.

Libraries of TCR beta came from quantitative 5'-RACE with molecular barcodes. One entry per CDR3 protein, called by TCRdb with MiXCR from the 5' RACE reads. The table includes about 360,000 distinct CDR3 sequences, under 15% detected once. V lost 10 bases, J lost 4 bases, and 19 bases lay in between. Germline CDR1 reads ENHRY; CDR2 reads SYGVKD. The CDR3 spans 14 residues. This sequence joins TRBV10-3 and TRBJ1-2; D uncertain. Sequenced: blood, either unsorted or a sorted T cell fraction (not recorded which). The receptor comes from a male donor with ankylosing spondylitis or in good health (not recorded which). CDR3 sequence (DNA): TGTGCCAGCACTTTGGATGAGACCGCCTATGGCTACACCTTC. Encoded protein: CASTLDETAYGYTF.